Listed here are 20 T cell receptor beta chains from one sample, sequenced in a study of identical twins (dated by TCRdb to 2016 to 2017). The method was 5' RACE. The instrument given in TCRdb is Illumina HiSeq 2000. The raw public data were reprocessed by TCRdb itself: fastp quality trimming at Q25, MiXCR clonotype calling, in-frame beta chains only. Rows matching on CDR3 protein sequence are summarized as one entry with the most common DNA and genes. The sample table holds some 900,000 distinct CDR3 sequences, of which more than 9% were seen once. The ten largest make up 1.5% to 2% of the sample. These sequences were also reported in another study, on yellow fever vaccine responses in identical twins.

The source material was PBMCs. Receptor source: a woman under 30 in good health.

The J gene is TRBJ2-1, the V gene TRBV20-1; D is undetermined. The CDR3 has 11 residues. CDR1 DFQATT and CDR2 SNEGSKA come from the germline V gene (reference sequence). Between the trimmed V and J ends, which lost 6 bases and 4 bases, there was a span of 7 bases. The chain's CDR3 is CSAPDYNEQFF. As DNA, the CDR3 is TGCAGTGCCCCCGATTACAATGAGCAGTTCTTC.

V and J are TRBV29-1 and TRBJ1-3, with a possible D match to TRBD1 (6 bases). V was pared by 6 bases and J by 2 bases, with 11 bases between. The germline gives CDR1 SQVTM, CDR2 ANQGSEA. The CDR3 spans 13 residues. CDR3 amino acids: CSVLWGPGNTIYF. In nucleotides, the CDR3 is TGCAGCGTCCTTTGGGGGCCTGGAAACACCATATATTTT.

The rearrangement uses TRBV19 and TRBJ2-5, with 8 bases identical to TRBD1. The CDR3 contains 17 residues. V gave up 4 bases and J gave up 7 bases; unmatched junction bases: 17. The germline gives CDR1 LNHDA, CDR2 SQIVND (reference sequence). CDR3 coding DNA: TGTGCCAGTAGTACATCCGGGACAGGCGACCTTCTGGGGACCCAGTACTTC. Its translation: CASSTSGTGDLLGTQYF. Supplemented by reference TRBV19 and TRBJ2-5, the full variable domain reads DGGITQSPKYLFRKEGQNVTLSCEQNLNHDAMYWYRQDPGQGLRLIYYSQIVNDFQKGDIAEGYSVSREKKESFPLTVTSAQKNPTAFYLCASSTSGTGDLLGTQYFGPGTRLLVL.

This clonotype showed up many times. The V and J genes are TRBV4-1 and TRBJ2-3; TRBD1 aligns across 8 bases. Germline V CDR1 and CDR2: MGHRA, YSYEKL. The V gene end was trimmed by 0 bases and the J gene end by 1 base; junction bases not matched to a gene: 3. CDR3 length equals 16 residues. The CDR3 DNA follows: TGCGCCAGCAGCCAAGAAGCGGACAGGGGCACAGATACGCAGTATTTT. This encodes CASSQEADRGTDTQYF.

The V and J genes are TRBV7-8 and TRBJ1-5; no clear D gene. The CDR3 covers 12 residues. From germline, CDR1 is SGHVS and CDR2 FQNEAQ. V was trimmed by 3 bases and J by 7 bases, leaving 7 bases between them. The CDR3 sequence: CASSFPYQPQHF. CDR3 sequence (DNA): TGTGCCAGCAGCTTTCCATACCAGCCCCAGCATTTT.

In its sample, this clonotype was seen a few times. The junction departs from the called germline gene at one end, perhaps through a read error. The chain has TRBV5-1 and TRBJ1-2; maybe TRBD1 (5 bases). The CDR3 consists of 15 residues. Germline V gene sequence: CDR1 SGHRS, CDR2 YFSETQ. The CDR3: CASSPGTTGHELRNF. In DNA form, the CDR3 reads TGCGCCAGCAGCCCGGGGACCACCGGACACGAGCTGAGGAACTTC.

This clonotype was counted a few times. CDR3 bases: TGTGCCAGCAGTTCTCTAGGCGCCGGGGAGCTGTTTTTT. It is translated as CASSSLGAGELFF. The chain links TRBV12-3 or TRBV12-4 to TRBJ2-2; no clear D. The CDR3 covers 13 residues. The V gene lost 4 bases and the J gene lost 6 bases, with 9 bases spanning the gap.

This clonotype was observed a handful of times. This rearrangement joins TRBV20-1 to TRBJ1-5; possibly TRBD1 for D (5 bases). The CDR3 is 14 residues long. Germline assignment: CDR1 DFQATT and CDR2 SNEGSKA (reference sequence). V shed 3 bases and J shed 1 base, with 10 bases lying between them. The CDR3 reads CSARFSGSNQPQHF. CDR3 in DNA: TGCAGTGCTAGGTTTTCAGGGAGCAATCAGCCCCAGCATTTT.

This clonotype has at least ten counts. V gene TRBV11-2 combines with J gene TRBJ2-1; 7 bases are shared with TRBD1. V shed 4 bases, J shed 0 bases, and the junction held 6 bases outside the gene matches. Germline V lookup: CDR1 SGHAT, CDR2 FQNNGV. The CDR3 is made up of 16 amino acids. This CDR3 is CASSYRRDSSYNEQFF. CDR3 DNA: TGTGCCAGCAGCTATCGACGGGACAGCTCCTACAATGAGCAGTTCTTC.

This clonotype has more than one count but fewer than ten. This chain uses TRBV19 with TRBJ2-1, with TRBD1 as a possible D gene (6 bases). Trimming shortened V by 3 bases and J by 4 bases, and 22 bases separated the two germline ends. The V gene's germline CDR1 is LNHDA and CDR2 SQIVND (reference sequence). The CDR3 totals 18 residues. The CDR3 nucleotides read TGTGCCAGTAGTATGGGAGCAGGGGCCCGTGGGGCATACAATGAGCAGTTCTTC. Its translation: CASSMGAGARGAYNEQFF.

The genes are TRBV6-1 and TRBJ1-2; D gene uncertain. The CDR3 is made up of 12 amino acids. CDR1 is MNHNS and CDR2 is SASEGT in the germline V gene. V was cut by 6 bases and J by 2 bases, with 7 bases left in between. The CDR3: CASSPRNYGYTF. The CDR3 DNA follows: TGTGCCAGCAGCCCCCGGAACTATGGCTACACCTTC.

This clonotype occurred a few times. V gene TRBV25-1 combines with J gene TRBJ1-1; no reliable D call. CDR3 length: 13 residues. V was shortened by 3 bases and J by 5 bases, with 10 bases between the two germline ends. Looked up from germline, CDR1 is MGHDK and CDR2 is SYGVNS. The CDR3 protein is CASSDRWVTEAFF. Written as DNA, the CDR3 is TGTGCCAGCAGTGACCGTTGGGTGACTGAAGCTTTCTTT.

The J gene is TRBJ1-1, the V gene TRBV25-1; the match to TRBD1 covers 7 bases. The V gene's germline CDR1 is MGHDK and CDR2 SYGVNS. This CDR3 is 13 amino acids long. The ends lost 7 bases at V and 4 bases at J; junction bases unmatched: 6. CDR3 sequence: CASTLTGITEAFF. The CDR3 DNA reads TGTGCCAGCACCCTGACAGGGATCACTGAAGCTTTCTTT.

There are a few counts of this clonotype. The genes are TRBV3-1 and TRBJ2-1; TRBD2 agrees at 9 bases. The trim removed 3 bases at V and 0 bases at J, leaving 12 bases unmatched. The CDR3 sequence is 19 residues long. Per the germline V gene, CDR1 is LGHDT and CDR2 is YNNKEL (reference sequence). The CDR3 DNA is TGTGCCAGCAGCCACCCGACTAGCGGCGGGCAAAGCTCCTACAATGAGCAGTTCTTC. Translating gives CASSHPTSGGQSSYNEQFF.

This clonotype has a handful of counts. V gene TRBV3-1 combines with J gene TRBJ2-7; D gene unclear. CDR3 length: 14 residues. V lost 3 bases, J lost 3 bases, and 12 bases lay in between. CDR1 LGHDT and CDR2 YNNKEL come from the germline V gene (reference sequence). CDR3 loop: CASSHSAKHYEQYF. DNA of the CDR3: TGTGCCAGCAGCCACTCCGCGAAGCACTACGAGCAGTACTTC.

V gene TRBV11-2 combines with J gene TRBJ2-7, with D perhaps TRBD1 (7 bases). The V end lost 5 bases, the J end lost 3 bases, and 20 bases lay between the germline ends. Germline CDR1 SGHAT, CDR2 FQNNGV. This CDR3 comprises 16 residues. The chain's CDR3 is CASSPREDRFLYEQYV. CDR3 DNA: TGTGCCAGCAGCCCGAGGGAGGACAGGTTTCTCTACGAGCAGTACGTC.

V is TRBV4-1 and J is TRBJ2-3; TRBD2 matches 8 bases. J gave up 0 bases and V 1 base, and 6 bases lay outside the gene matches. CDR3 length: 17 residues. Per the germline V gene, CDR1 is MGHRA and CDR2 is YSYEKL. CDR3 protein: CASSQGAAGGSTDTQYF. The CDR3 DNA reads TGCGCCAGCAGCCAAGGGGCTGCGGGAGGCAGCACAGATACGCAGTATTTT.

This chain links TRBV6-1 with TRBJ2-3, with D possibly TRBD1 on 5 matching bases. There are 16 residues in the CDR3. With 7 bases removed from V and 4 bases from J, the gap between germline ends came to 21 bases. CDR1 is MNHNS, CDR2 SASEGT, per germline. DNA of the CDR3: TGTGCCAGCAACCAACGACTGACAGTTAATTCAGATACGCAGTATTTT. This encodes CASNQRLTVNSDTQYF.

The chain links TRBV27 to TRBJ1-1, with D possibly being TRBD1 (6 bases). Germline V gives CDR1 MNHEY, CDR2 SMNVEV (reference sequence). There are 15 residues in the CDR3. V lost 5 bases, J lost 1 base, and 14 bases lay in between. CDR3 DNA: TGTGCCAGCAGTAGAGTACAGGGCGGGAACACTGAAGCTTTCTTT. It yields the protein CASSRVQGGNTEAFF.

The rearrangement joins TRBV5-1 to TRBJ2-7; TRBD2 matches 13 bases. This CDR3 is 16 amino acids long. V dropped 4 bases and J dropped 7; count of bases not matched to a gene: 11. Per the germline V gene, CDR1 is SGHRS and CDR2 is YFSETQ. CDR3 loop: CASSLTSGRMGDEQYF. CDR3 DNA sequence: TGCGCCAGCAGCCTGACTAGCGGGAGGATGGGGGATGAGCAGTACTTC.